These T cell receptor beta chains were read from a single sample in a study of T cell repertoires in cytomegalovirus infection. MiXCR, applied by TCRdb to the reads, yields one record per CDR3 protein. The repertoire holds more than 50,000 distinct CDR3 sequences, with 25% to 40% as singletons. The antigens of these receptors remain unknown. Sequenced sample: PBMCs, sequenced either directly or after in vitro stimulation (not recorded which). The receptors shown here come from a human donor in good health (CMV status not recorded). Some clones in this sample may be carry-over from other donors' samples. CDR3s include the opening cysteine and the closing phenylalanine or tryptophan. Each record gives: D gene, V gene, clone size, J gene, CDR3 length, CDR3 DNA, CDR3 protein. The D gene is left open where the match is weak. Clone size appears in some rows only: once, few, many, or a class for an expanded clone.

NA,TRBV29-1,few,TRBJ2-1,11,TGCAGCGTAGCCCTAGCTGGAGAGCAGTTCTTC,CSVALAGEQFF
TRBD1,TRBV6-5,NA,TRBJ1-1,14,TGTGCCAGCAGTTACAGTCAGGGACAGGGTACCGCTTTCTTT,CASSYSQGQGTAFF
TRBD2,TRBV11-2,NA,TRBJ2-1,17,TGTGCCAGCAGCTCCACACTAGCGGGGGGGAATTACAATGAGCAGTTCTTC,CASSSTLAGGNYNEQFF
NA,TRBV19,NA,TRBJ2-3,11,TGTGCCAGTAGTCTCCTAGGTACGCAGTATTTT,CASSLLGTQYF
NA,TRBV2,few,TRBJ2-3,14,TGTGCCAGCAGTGAAGGGGGTCGGACAGATACGCAGTATTTT,CASSEGGRTDTQYF
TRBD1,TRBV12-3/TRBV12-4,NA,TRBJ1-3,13,TGTGCCACCGGGACAGGGATGAGAAACACCATATATTTT,CATGTGMRNTIYF
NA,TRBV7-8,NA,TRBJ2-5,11,TGTGCCAGCAGCTCTATGGAGACCCAGTACTTC,CASSSMETQYF
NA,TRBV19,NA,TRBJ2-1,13,TGTGCCAGTAGTATGACCAGGAAGGATGAGCAGTTCTTC,CASSMTRKDEQFF
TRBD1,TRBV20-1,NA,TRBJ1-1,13,TGCAGTGCTAACCGGGGGACAGGGACTGAAGCTTTCTTT,CSANRGTGTEAFF
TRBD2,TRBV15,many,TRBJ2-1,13,TGTGCCACCAGCAGAGTGGCGGGAGAAGAGCAGTTCTTC,CATSRVAGEEQFF
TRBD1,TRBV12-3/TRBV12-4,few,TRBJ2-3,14,TGTGCCAGCAGTTTGGACAGGGGAACAGATACGCAGTATTTT,CASSLDRGTDTQYF
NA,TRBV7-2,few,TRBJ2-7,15,TGTGCCAGCAGCCTCTCCGTCGGGGCGGGATACGAGCAGTACTTC,CASSLSVGAGYEQYF
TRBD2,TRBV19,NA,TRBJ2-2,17,TGTGCCAGTAGTCCGGCCGGACTAGCGGGAGATGCCGGGGAGCTGTTTTTT,CASSPAGLAGDAGELFF
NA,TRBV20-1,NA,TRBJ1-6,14,TGCAGTGCTAGATGGATGGGCAGTGATTCACCCCTCCACTTT,CSARWMGSDSPLHF
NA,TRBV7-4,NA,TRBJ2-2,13,TGTGCCAGCAGCCGCCTCCTCCCCGGGGAGCTGTTTTTT,CASSRLLPGELFF
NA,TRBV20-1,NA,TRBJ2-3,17,TGCAGTGCTAGAGCACCCTGGGACTTAACTAGCACAGATACGCAGTATTTT,CSARAPWDLTSTDTQYF
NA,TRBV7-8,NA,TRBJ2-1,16,TGTGCCAGCAGCTCAGGCTGGGCTAAGTCCCGCAATGAGCAGTTCTTC,CASSSGWAKSRNEQFF
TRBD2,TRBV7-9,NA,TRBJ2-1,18,TGTGCCAGCAGCCCGACCTTGGGGACTACGAGCTCTGGAGATGAGCAGTTCTTC,CASSPTLGTTSSGDEQFF
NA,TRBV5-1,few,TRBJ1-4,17,TGCGCCAGCAGCTTGGGCGCTGGAGCGGCGGTAAATGAAAAACTGTTTTTT,CASSLGAGAAVNEKLFF
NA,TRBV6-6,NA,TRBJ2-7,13,TGTGCCAGCAGACCCAGGGGGGAACACGAGCAGTACTTC,CASRPRGEHEQYF
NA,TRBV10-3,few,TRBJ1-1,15,TGTGCCATCAGTGAGAGGTCGAGGGGGGGCACTGAAGCTTTCTTT,CAISERSRGGTEAFF
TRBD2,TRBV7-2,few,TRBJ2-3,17,TGTGCCAGCAGCCCCGGACTAGCGGGGGGTAGGACAGATACGCAGTATTTT,CASSPGLAGGRTDTQYF
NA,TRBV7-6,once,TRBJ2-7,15,TGTGCCAGCAGCCAAGGGGACGGACCAACCTACGAGCAGTACTTC,CASSQGDGPTYEQYF
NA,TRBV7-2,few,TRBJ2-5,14,TGTGCCAGCAGCTTAGGAGGAAAGTGGGAGACCCAGTACTTC,CASSLGGKWETQYF
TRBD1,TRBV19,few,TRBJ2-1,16,TGTGCCAGTAGTAGCCACCGGGACAGGGGCTACAATGAGCAGTTCTTC,CASSSHRDRGYNEQFF
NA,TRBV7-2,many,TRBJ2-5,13,TGTGCCAGCAGTCCTGACAGGCGAGAGACCCAGTACTTC,CASSPDRRETQYF
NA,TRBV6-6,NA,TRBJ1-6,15,TGTGCCAGCAGTTACAGGGAAGGGAGGAATTCACCCCTCCACTTT,CASSYREGRNSPLHF
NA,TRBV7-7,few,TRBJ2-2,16,TGTGCCAGCAGCTTAGCTGTGGGACATCACACCGGGGAGCTGTTTTTT,CASSLAVGHHTGELFF
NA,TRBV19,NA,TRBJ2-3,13,TGTGCCAGTAGTATTTCCGGGCCAGATACGCAGTATTTT,CASSISGPDTQYF